The rows below give T cell receptor beta chains drawn from one sample of a study of T cell changes during pregnancy in multiple sclerosis. This table comes from immunoSEQ multiplex PCR, and its TCRdb copy is limited to in-frame clones, with some not included. The sample yields approximately 80,000 clones, about 93% seen once. The sample consisted of peripheral blood, taken in the second trimester of pregnancy. The receptors shown here come from a female donor in good health, enrolled as a control in a pregnancy study. The conserved cysteine and the conserved F or W are not part of the CDR3 here. The order of the fields is J gene, V gene, CDR3 length, CDR3 protein.

TRBJ2-3 | TRBV15 | 11 | ATSLDYTDTQY
TRBJ1-2 | TRBV14 | 12 | ASSQDYTGYGYT
TRBJ1-3 | TRBV2 | 12 | ASSDRGSGNTIY
TRBJ1-2 | TRBV4-2 | 14 | ASSQDRGNRAYGYT
TRBJ1-5 | TRBV5-8 | 14 | ASSFWGGQSNQPQH
TRBJ2-1 | TRBV6-5 | 11 | ASRDSSYNEQF
TRBJ1-2 | TRBV4-3 | 15 | ASSQAGGAGNLYGYT
TRBJ1-2 | TRBV29-1 | 12 | SVEGWGGQDGYT
TRBJ2-7 | TRBV9 | 11 | ASSTRKSYEQY
TRBJ1-2 | TRBV7-9 | 13 | ASSGLEGSLYGYT
TRBJ1-2 | TRBV7-9 | 12 | ASSLDRPNYGYT
TRBJ2-7 | TRBV6-1 | 12 | ASSDFAGTYEQY
TRBJ2-3 | TRBV19 | 13 | ASSVDRGRPDTQY
TRBJ2-3 | TRBV2 | 12 | ASNDRGLTDTQY
TRBJ1-5 | TRBV5-1 | 13 | ASSLGQGRNQPQH
TRBJ1-2 | TRBV7-3 | 12 | ASSLLGQGGIRT
TRBJ1-2 | TRBV7-3 | 13 | ASSPGDRDHYGYT